A selection of T cell receptor beta chains follows, all from one sample in a study of T-cell reconstitution after alpha-beta-depleted transplantation in children. MiXCR, applied by TCRdb to the PCR reads, yields one record per CDR3 protein. This sample has hundreds of thousands of distinct CDR3 sequences; approximately 12% occur once, and the top ten carry roughly 5.4%. The sequencing used PBMCs from the stem cell graft donor, collected from the stem cell graft. These receptors were obtained from a human donor who donated a stem cell graft to a child with combined immunodeficiency. CDR3s include the opening cysteine and the closing phenylalanine or tryptophan. The D gene is left open where the match is weak. Clone size is stated in some rows and not others, as once, few, many or a class when expanded.

many | TRBJ1-6 | TRBV20-1 | . | TGCAGTGCTAGAATCGGGAATTCACCCCTCCACTTT | CSARIGNSPLHF
. | TRBJ1-5 | TRBV6-2/TRBV6-3 | . | TGTGCCAGCGGCTATTATAGCAATCAGCCCCAGCATTTT | CASGYYSNQPQHF
. | TRBJ2-6 | TRBV6-2/TRBV6-3 | . | TGTGCCAGCAGTTACTCCCACTCTGGGGCCAACGTCCTGACTTTC | CASSYSHSGANVLTF
few | TRBJ2-7 | TRBV7-2 | TRBD1 | TGTGCCAGCAGCCAGACCCGACAGGGGTTCTACGAGCAGTACTTC | CASSQTRQGFYEQYF
few | TRBJ1-1 | TRBV4-3 | TRBD1 | TGCGCCAGCAGCCACCGGGACAGGGGGCAGACTGAAGCTTTCTTT | CASSHRDRGQTEAFF
many | TRBJ2-2 | TRBV12-3/TRBV12-4 | . | TGTGCCAGCATTGGGAACACCGGGGAGCTGTTTTTT | CASIGNTGELFF
. | TRBJ1-3 | TRBV11-1 | TRBD1 | TGTGCCAGCAGCTTAGCAAAGCCGGGACAGGGAAAGGGAAACACCATATATTTT | CASSLAKPGQGKGNTIYF
. | TRBJ2-5 | TRBV4-3 | . | TGCGCCAGCAGCCAAGCGGCAGCTCAAGAGACCCAGTACTTC | CASSQAAAQETQYF
few | TRBJ2-1 | TRBV6-2/TRBV6-3 | . | TGTGCCAGCAGTTACCCCGGCAATGAGCAGTTCTTC | CASSYPGNEQFF
few | TRBJ2-1 | TRBV20-1 | TRBD2 | TGCAGTGCTAGAGTACGACTAGCGTTGAACAATGAGCAGTTCTTC | CSARVRLALNNEQFF
many | TRBJ2-1 | TRBV7-2 | TRBD2 | TGTGCCAGCAGCTCCCGGACTAGCGGGAGCACGGATGAGCAGTTCTTC | CASSSRTSGSTDEQFF
few | TRBJ1-6 | TRBV20-1 | . | TGCAGTGCTGCCGGGACACCGAAGGCCGATTCACCCCTCCACTTT | CSAAGTPKADSPLHF
few | TRBJ2-3 | TRBV6-1 | TRBD1 | TGTGCCAGCAGGCAGGGGGCGAGCACAGATACGCAGTATTTT | CASRQGASTDTQYF
many | TRBJ2-4 | TRBV6-2/TRBV6-3 | . | TGTGCCAGCAGCATCCAAACCGGGACACATCAAAACCTAGCCAAAAACATTCAGTACTTC | CASSIQTGTHQNLAKNIQYF
. | TRBJ2-3 | TRBV5-1 | . | TGCGCCAGCGAAACCGGGGCTGTCAGCACAGATACGCAGTATTTT | CASETGAVSTDTQYF
few | TRBJ2-1 | TRBV7-2 | . | TGTGCCAGCAGCTTGCCTGGGAACTACAATGAGCAGTTCTTC | CASSLPGNYNEQFF
few | TRBJ2-1 | TRBV7-6 | . | TGTGCCAGCAGCTTCTCCTCCGAACAGAATGAGCAGTTCTTC | CASSFSSEQNEQFF
many | TRBJ2-1 | TRBV12-3/TRBV12-4 | TRBD2 | TGTGCCAGCAGTCTTAGCGGGAGCTCCTACAATGAGCAGTTCTTC | CASSLSGSSYNEQFF
few | TRBJ2-2 | TRBV20-1 | . | TGCAGTGCCCATAAGCCTGCTTGGGGGGCCGGGGAGCTGTTTTTT | CSAHKPAWGAGELFF
few | TRBJ2-1 | TRBV9 | . | TGTGCCAGCAGCCCCGGTGGGTTTGGACAGTTTAATGAGCAGTTCTTC | CASSPGGFGQFNEQFF
few | TRBJ1-3 | TRBV12-3/TRBV12-4 | . | TGTGCCAGCAGGGTGGGCAGGGGAAACACCATATATTTT | CASRVGRGNTIYF
few | TRBJ1-1 | TRBV9 | . | TGTGCCAGCAGCGCCAGACAGTGGGACACTGAAGCTTTCTTT | CASSARQWDTEAFF
few | TRBJ2-3 | TRBV29-1 | TRBD2 | TGCAGCGCGACTAGCGACCTCACAGATACGCAGTATTTT | CSATSDLTDTQYF
. | TRBJ2-7 | TRBV5-1 | TRBD2 | TGCGCCAGCACCCCTCCCGGGACTAGCGGGACCTACGAGCAGTACTTC | CASTPPGTSGTYEQYF
few | TRBJ2-7 | TRBV5-1 | TRBD2 | TGCGCCAGCAGCTCTACGGGGACTAGCGGGGTACCTCACGAGCAGTACTTC | CASSSTGTSGVPHEQYF
. | TRBJ2-6 | TRBV7-3 | . | TGTGCCAGCAGCTCCCAAAATCCAGGGACTGGGGCCAACGTCCTGACTTTC | CASSSQNPGTGANVLTF
many | TRBJ2-2 | TRBV12-3/TRBV12-4 | . | TGTGCCAGCAGTTTCGCCCAAATGTACACCGGGGAGCTGTTTTTT | CASSFAQMYTGELFF
. | TRBJ1-2 | TRBV4-2 | . | TGTGCCAGCAGCCTCACGGACAGCCCCTATGGCTACACCTTC | CASSLTDSPYGYTF
few | TRBJ2-3 | TRBV5-1 | TRBD2 | TGCGCCAGCAGCTTGGAGGGCGGGAGTCGGAATACGCAGTATTTT | CASSLEGGSRNTQYF
. | TRBJ2-3 | TRBV7-2 | . | TGTGCCAGCAGCTTTAGGGGGGGCCAGGGGGGAGATACGCAGTATTTT | CASSFRGGQGGDTQYF
. | TRBJ1-5 | TRBV7-2 | . | TGTGCCAGCAGCTTAGCATGGGGGGTTAGGAGCAATCAGCCCCAGCATTTT | CASSLAWGVRSNQPQHF
many | TRBJ2-3 | TRBV12-3/TRBV12-4 | TRBD2 | TGTGCCAGCAGTCCTGGGACTAGCGCGTTAGGCACAGATACGCAGTATTTT | CASSPGTSALGTDTQYF
few | TRBJ2-7 | TRBV28 | . | TGTGCCAGCAGTTTACTGACAGCCTCCTACGAGCAGTACTTC | CASSLLTASYEQYF
. | TRBJ2-1 | TRBV29-1 | TRBD2 | TGCAGCGTTTATAGCGGGGGAGACAATGAGCAGTTCTTC | CSVYSGGDNEQFF
. | TRBJ2-1 | TRBV20-1 | . | TGCAGTGCCCTTCCGCTAGCGGGGGACAGGGACTACAATGAGCAGTTCTTC | CSALPLAGDRDYNEQFF
. | TRBJ1-2 | TRBV9 | . | TGTGCCAGCAGCACAACTCGGGCCTCAGGGAACTATGGCTACACCTTC | CASSTTRASGNYGYTF
. | TRBJ2-3 | TRBV6-5 | . | TGTGCCAGCAGTTTTGAGAGGGAACTCCGGGGGGCCAGGGCAGATACGCAGTATTTT | CASSFERELRGARADTQYF
few | TRBJ2-7 | TRBV7-9 | . | TGTGCCAGCAGCTTAGTCCCTGGGGCTAGCCCCTCCTACGAGCAGTACTTC | CASSLVPGASPSYEQYF
many | TRBJ1-5 | TRBV12-3/TRBV12-4 | . | TGTGCCAGCAGTTTGGCCCAGAATCAGCCCCAGCATTTT | CASSLAQNQPQHF
few | TRBJ2-2 | TRBV7-2 | . | TGTGCCAGCAGCCCAGGACTGCGAAGAAGCTCCGGGGAGCTGTTTTTT | CASSPGLRRSSGELFF
. | TRBJ2-2 | TRBV28 | . | TGTGCCAGCAAGATGGGGTTAAACACCGGGGAGCTGTTTTTT | CASKMGLNTGELFF
few | TRBJ2-5 | TRBV2 | . | TGTGCCAGCAGTCCCGGGATGGTAGAGACCCAGTACTTC | CASSPGMVETQYF
. | TRBJ1-5 | TRBV20-1 | TRBD1 | TGCAGTGCTGAAAGCCAGGGACAGAGTAGCAATCAGCCCCAGCATTTT | CSAESQGQSSNQPQHF
many | TRBJ2-7 | TRBV12-3/TRBV12-4 | TRBD2 | TGTGCCAGCAGTCCCGGAGCGGGAAAATACGAGCAGTACTTC | CASSPGAGKYEQYF
. | TRBJ2-1 | TRBV28 | TRBD2 | TGTGCCAGCAGCGGCCCGGGGGGATCGTACAATGAGCAGTTCTTC | CASSGPGGSYNEQFF
. | TRBJ2-1 | TRBV27 | TRBD2 | TGTGCCAGCAGTTTAGGTATGGGGCTAGCGGGACTCAATGAGCAGTTCTTC | CASSLGMGLAGLNEQFF
. | TRBJ2-3 | TRBV23-1 | . | TGCGCCAGCAGTCAATCCAGCGCCGGCAGTACAGATACGCAGTATTTT | CASSQSSAGSTDTQYF
few | TRBJ1-1 | TRBV11-2 | . | TGTGCCAGCAGCCCAGTCCCCATGGAAGCTTTCTTT | CASSPVPMEAFF
few | TRBJ2-1 | TRBV7-2 | . | TGTGCCAGCAGACCGACACCTTCCAATGAGCAGTTCTTC | CASRPTPSNEQFF
. | TRBJ1-5 | TRBV6-2/TRBV6-3 | . | TGTGCCAGCAGTTACCGGGGTCCGCCCCAGCATTTT | CASSYRGPPQHF
few | TRBJ1-6 | TRBV12-3/TRBV12-4 | . | TGTGCCAGCACCTCGGGGCAGGGATCACCCCTCCACTTT | CASTSGQGSPLHF
. | TRBJ2-5 | TRBV6-2/TRBV6-3 | . | TGTGCCAGCCTCTTAGAGAAGGGGCAAGAGACCCAGTACTTC | CASLLEKGQETQYF
. | TRBJ2-2 | TRBV6-4 | . | TGTGCCAGCACAGGGTTCACCGGGGAGCTGTTTTTT | CASTGFTGELFF
many | TRBJ2-1 | TRBV24-1 | . | TGTGCCACCAGTGAAGACTGGAGCTCCTACAATGAGCAGTTCTTC | CATSEDWSSYNEQFF
few | TRBJ2-7 | TRBV20-1 | TRBD2 | TGCAGTGCTAGAGATTCGGGGGGTCACCCCTACGAGCAGTACTTC | CSARDSGGHPYEQYF
. | TRBJ1-2 | TRBV12-3/TRBV12-4 | . | TGTGCCAGCACTTCACCGGGGGGCGACAACTATGGCTACACCTTC | CASTSPGGDNYGYTF
many | TRBJ1-2 | TRBV9 | . | TGTGCCAGCAGCGTAGCGCCGGGGGGAGATTATGGCTACACCTTC | CASSVAPGGDYGYTF
few | TRBJ2-3 | TRBV20-1 | . | TGCAGTGCTAGCGGCAGGGTCGCGGATACGCAGTATTTT | CSASGRVADTQYF